This TCR beta chain was profiled in a study of T cells in Graves' hyperthyroidism and ophthalmopathy. Broader study findings: Prediction of ophthalmopathy progression came a median around 6 months pre-onset. Blood samples included most of the expanded thyroid clonotypes exceeding 0.001.

Concerning this clonotype itself: What it binds is unknown.

The TCR beta CDR3 regions underwent amplification using RNA transcripts as the source. TCR CDR3 underwent first-round RT-PCR with the HTBI primer set. TCRdb reprocessed the multiplex PCR reads via MiXCR and lists one record per CDR3 protein. The profile shows hundreds of thousands of distinct CDR3 sequences, 15% to 19% of them singletons. V lost 4 bases and J 6 bases, leaving 20 bases between the germline ends. The CDR3 is made up of 16 amino acids. Germline assignment: CDR1 SEHNR and CDR2 FQNEAQ (reference sequence). Patients aged 18 to 65 had newly diagnosed hyperthyroidism lasting under 2 months. The source of this sequence is a young woman with Graves' hyperthyroidism that later progressed to Graves' ophthalmopathy. The rearrangement uses TRBV7-9 and TRBJ2-3, with TRBD2 as a possible D gene (6 bases). Source material: blood. The chain's CDR3 is CASSSTPGANFDTQYF. The DNA of the CDR3 is TGTGCCAGCAGCTCTACCCCGGGAGCCAATTTTGATACGCAGTATTTT.